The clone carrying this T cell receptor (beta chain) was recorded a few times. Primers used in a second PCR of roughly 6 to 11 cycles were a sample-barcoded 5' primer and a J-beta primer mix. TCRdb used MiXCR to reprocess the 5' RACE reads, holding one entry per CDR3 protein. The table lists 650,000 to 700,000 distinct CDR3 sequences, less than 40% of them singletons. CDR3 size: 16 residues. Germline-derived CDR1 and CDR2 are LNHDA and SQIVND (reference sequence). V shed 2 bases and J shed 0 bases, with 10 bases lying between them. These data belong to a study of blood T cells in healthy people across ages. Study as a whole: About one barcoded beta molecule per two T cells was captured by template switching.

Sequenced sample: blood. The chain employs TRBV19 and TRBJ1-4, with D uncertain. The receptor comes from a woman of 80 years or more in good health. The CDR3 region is CASSIRTGTTNEKLFF. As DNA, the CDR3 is TGTGCCAGTAGTATACGGACCGGGACAACTAATGAAAAACTGTTTTTT.